This entry lists 18 T cell receptor beta chains sequenced from one sample in a study of shared clonotypes between healthy human individuals. TCRdb's copy holds only in-frame clones and misses some; the assay was immunoSEQ multiplex PCR. Of approximately 1,500,000 clones in the sample, about 96% were seen once. The sample was naive CD4+ T cells sorted from blood. The subset was: CD45RA+ positively selected. The origin of the receptors is a man aged 30 to 45 in good health.

This chain joins TRBV27 and TRBJ2-2, with 12 bases lining up with TRBD1. With V trimmed by 3 bases and J by 5 bases, 19 bases remained unmatched. This CDR3 is 21 amino acids long. Germline lookup yields CDR1 MNHEY and CDR2 SMNVEV (reference sequence). This CDR3 reads CASSFYIPGQGARSGTGELFF. The CDR3 DNA is TGTGCCAGCAGTTTTTACATTCCGGGACAGGGGGCACGGAGTGGGACCGGGGAGCTGTTTTTT.

V and J are TRBV28 and TRBJ2-7; 10 bases match TRBD2. Germline CDR1 reads MDHEN; CDR2 reads SYDVKM. The length of the CDR3 is 14 residues. V gave up 8 bases and J gave up 4 bases; unmatched junction bases: 8. For the CDR3, the DNA is TGTGCCAGCTTACCAGCGGGAGGGCCTTACGAGCAGTACTTC. It yields the protein CASLPAGGPYEQYF.

The chain uses TRBV28 and TRBJ1-2; 8 bases line up with TRBD1. Germline CDR1 MDHEN, CDR2 SYDVKM. The CDR3 loop spans 15 amino acids. V was clipped by 5 bases and J by 4 bases; unmatched bases: 9. The DNA of the CDR3 is TGTGCCAGCAGTACCGGGACAGGAGTAACCTATGGCTACACCTTC. The encoded protein is CASSTGTGVTYGYTF.

The chain links TRBV28 to TRBJ2-3, with D possibly TRBD1 on 6 matching bases. V dropped 5 bases and J dropped 6 bases, with 15 bases sitting between them. Germline V gives CDR1 MDHEN, CDR2 SYDVKM. The CDR3 is 14 amino acids. The DNA of the CDR3 is TGTGCCAGCAGTCCCCGCGACAGGCTCGATACGCAGTATTTT. Its translation: CASSPRDRLDTQYF.

The chain recombines TRBV9 with TRBJ1-2; no clear D. CDR3 length: 16 amino acids. Germline-derived CDR1 and CDR2 are SGDLS and YYNGEE. V was cut by 0 bases and J by 4 bases, with 16 bases left in between. CDR3 sequence: CASSVGVEQTIYGYTF. The CDR3 DNA reads TGTGCCAGCAGCGTAGGGGTAGAACAGACGATCTATGGCTACACCTTC.

CDR3 sequence reads: CASSFTGSYNEQFF. DNA for the CDR3: TGTGCCAGCAGCTTTACTGGCTCCTACAATGAGCAGTTCTTC. The chain uses TRBV5-4 and TRBJ2-1; D remains unclear. The V and J ends lost 2 bases and 0 bases respectively, with 6 bases between them. The CDR3 contains 14 residues. In germline, CDR1 is SGHNT, CDR2 YYREEE (reference sequence).

This clone was seen only once. This chain joins TRBV7-3 and TRBJ2-1; 8 bases are a match to TRBD2. The CDR3 has 15 amino acids. V was clipped by 0 bases and J by 4 bases; unmatched bases: 2. CDR1 SGHTA and CDR2 FQGTGA come from the germline V gene. CDR3 loop: CASSLTREAYNEQFF. As DNA, the CDR3 is TGTGCCAGCAGCTTAACGCGGGAGGCTTACAATGAGCAGTTCTTC.

The chain has TRBV7-3 and TRBJ1-4; 8 positions agree with TRBD1. Germline V lookup: CDR1 SGHTA, CDR2 FQGTGA. This CDR3 spans 15 amino acids. Trimming took 1 base from V and 8 from J; bases not matched to a gene: 6. The CDR3, as DNA: TGTGCCAGCAGCTTAAATGGGCAGGGGGCGGAAAAACTGTTTTTT. This translates into CASSLNGQGAEKLFF.

The chain carries TRBV28 and TRBJ2-7; a possible D gene is TRBD2 (6 bases). V gave up 6 bases and J gave up 3 bases, with 9 bases separating them. Germline assignment: CDR1 MDHEN and CDR2 SYDVKM. This CDR3 has 12 amino acids. The CDR3 DNA reads TGTGCCAGCAGCAAGGACTACTACGAGCAGTACTTC. Protein product: CASSKDYYEQYF.

The chain links TRBV6-5 to TRBJ1-3, with 7 bases lining up with TRBD1. Germline V gene data show CDR1 as MNHEY and CDR2 as SVGAGI. This CDR3 comprises 16 residues. The J segment lost 2 bases and the V segment lost 4 bases, leaving 8 bases of the junction unmatched. CDR3: CASSFLPRGPGNTIYF. Here the CDR3 DNA reads TGTGCCAGCAGTTTCCTTCCAAGGGGGCCTGGAAACACCATATATTTT.

The rearrangement links TRBV5-1 to TRBJ2-7, with 10 bases that match TRBD1. The germline V gene has CDR1 SGHRS and CDR2 YFSETQ. The CDR3 is 16 residues long. J gave up 3 bases and V 2 bases, and 8 bases lay outside the gene matches. The CDR3 sequence is CASSFAPTGGIYEQYF. In DNA, the CDR3 is TGCGCCAGCAGCTTTGCTCCGACAGGGGGCATCTACGAGCAGTACTTC.

The V call is TRBV28, the J call TRBJ1-1, with D perhaps matching TRBD1 (5 bases). Trimming removed 6 bases at V and 0 bases at J, with 14 bases between. The CDR3 loop spans 15 amino acids. Per the germline V gene, CDR1 is MDHEN and CDR2 is SYDVKM. The CDR3 region is CASRFGGTMNTEAFF. CDR3 in DNA: TGTGCCAGCAGGTTTGGGGGTACTATGAACACTGAAGCTTTCTTT.

The chain couples TRBV25-1 to TRBJ2-7; perhaps D is TRBD1 or TRBD2 (6 bases each). The CDR3 totals 15 residues. V shed 2 bases and J shed 0 bases, with 11 bases lying between them. Germline V CDR1 and CDR2: MGHDK, SYGVNS. The CDR3 loop reads CASSENRGVSYEQYF. The CDR3, as DNA: TGTGCCAGCAGTGAAAATAGGGGGGTCTCCTACGAGCAGTACTTC.

This rearrangement joins TRBV7-9 to TRBJ1-4; D unclear. The CDR3 runs to 14 residues. CDR1 and CDR2 from the germline V gene are SEHNR and FQNEAQ (reference sequence). V gave up 6 bases and J gave up 6 bases, with 14 bases separating them. The DNA for the CDR3 is TGTGCCAGCAGTCCAGCCAGGCGGGATGAAAAACTGTTTTTT. Its translation: CASSPARRDEKLFF. Variable domain in full (rest from reference TRBV7-9 and TRBJ1-4): DTGVSQNPRHKITKRGQNVTFRCDPISEHNRLYWYRQTLGQGPEFLTYFQNEAQLEKSRLLSDRFSAERPKGSFSTLEIQRTEQGDSAMYLCASSPARRDEKLFFGSGTQLSVL.

The chain joins TRBV4-3 to TRBJ1-2; D may be TRBD1 (5 bases). CDR3 length equals 14 residues. V lost 5 bases and J 8 bases, leaving 18 bases between the germline ends. CDR1 and CDR2 (germline): LGHNA, YSLEER. CDR3 DNA: TGCGCCAGCAGCTTGTTGGGGGGGATACGGGGCTACACCTTC. This codes for CASSLLGGIRGYTF.

The chain uses TRBV5-5 and TRBJ1-4, with D unresolved. Germline assignment: CDR1 SGHKS and CDR2 YYEKEE (reference sequence). This CDR3 contains 13 residues. Trimming stripped 2 bases from V and 9 bases from J, with 11 bases between. The CDR3 DNA reads as TGTGCCAGCAGCTTTTCCCTCCTCCAAAAACTGTTTTTT. It specifies CASSFSLLQKLFF.

V is TRBV5-4 and J is TRBJ1-1; unclear D gene. Germline V gene data show CDR1 as SGHNT and CDR2 as YYREEE (reference sequence). Trimming pared 2 bases from V and 0 bases from J, leaving 8 bases between. The length of the CDR3 is 14 residues. CDR3 sequence reads: CASSLPELNTEAFF. CDR3 nucleotide sequence: TGTGCCAGCAGCTTACCGGAGCTGAACACTGAAGCTTTCTTT.

The rearrangement uses TRBV9 and TRBJ2-6; D is unclear. The V end was cut by 10 bases, the J end by 0 bases, with 2 bases between. The CDR3 has 11 residues. Germline values: CDR1 SGDLS, CDR2 YYNGEE. As DNA, the CDR3 is TGTGCCGCCTCTGGGGCCAACGTCCTGACTTTC. It translates to CAASGANVLTF.